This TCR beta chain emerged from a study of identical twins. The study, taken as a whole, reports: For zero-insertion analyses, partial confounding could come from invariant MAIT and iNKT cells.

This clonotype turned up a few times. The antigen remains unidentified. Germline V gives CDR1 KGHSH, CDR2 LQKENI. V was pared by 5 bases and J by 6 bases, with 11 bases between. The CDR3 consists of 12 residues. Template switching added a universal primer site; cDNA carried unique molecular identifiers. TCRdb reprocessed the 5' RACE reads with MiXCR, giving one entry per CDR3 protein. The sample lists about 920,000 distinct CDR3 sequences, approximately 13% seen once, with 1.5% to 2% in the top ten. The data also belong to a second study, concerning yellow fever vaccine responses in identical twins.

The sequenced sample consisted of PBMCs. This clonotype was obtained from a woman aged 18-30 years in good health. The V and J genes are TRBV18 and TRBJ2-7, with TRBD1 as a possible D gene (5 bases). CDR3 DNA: TGTGCCAGCTCAACGGAAACAGGCGAGCAGTACTTC. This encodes CASSTETGEQYF.